This entry lists 30 T cell receptor beta chains sequenced from one sample in a study of shared T cell receptors in the human thymus. TCRdb's table, derived via immunoSEQ multiplex PCR, lists solely in-frame clones and lacks some. The sample has more than 550,000 clones; 87% are singletons. The sample was also reused in another study, on human thymus T cells.

The sequenced material came from thymocytes. All receptors come from a boy less than two years old with a congenital heart defect.

The gene calls are TRBV9 and TRBJ2-3; 9 bases are shared with TRBD2. V lost 0 bases and J lost 2; bases outside the gene matches: 7. The CDR3 length is 17 residues. From germline, CDR1 is SGDLS and CDR2 YYNGEE. This chain's CDR3 is CASSVGIAGAFTDTQYF. The CDR3 nucleotides are TGTGCCAGCAGCGTAGGGATAGCGGGGGCCTTCACAGATACGCAGTATTTT.

This chain connects TRBV28 to TRBJ1-5; D gene uncertain. Germline V gives CDR1 MDHEN, CDR2 SYDVKM. V lost 5 bases and J 0 bases, leaving 11 bases between the germline ends. This CDR3 has 15 amino acids. This chain's CDR3 is CASSLHSYSNQPQHF. CDR3 sequence (DNA): TGTGCCAGCAGTCTACACAGCTATAGCAATCAGCCCCAGCATTTT.

The chain links TRBV19 to TRBJ1-5; D perhaps matches TRBD1 (5 bases). CDR1 and CDR2 (germline): LNHDA, SQIVND (reference sequence). The V end lost 2 bases, the J end lost 6 bases, and 20 bases lay between the germline ends. The CDR3 runs 17 residues. The CDR3, as DNA: TGTGCCAGTAGTATACATTTCCCCAGGGACTCGGCTCAGCCCCAGCATTTT. Its protein product is CASSIHFPRDSAQPQHF. Filled out from reference TRBV19 and TRBJ1-5, the complete variable domain reads DGGITQSPKYLFRKEGQNVTLSCEQNLNHDAMYWYRQDPGQGLRLIYYSQIVNDFQKGDIAEGYSVSREKKESFPLTVTSAQKNPTAFYLCASSIHFPRDSAQPQHFGDGTRLSIL.

The chain joins TRBV28 to TRBJ2-3; 13 positions agree with TRBD2. This CDR3 spans 15 amino acids. With V trimmed by 6 bases and J by 3 bases, 3 bases remained unmatched. The germline V gene has CDR1 MDHEN and CDR2 SYDVKM. Here the CDR3 reads CASRGLAGSTDTQYF. The CDR3 nucleotides are TGTGCCAGCAGGGGACTAGCGGGATCTACAGATACGCAGTATTTT.

CDR3 nucleotide sequence: TGTGCCAGTAGTACAGGGGGACAGGAGGGACCAATCCGTGCTGAAGCTTTCTTT. Translating gives CASSTGGQEGPIRAEAFF. J is TRBJ1-1 and V is TRBV19; 8 bases fit TRBD1. The CDR3 consists of 18 residues. The V and J ends lost 4 bases and 6 bases, in that order; junction bases with no gene match: 19. The germline CDR1 and CDR2 sequences are LNHDA and SQIVND (reference sequence).

This clone occurred a few times. The chain has TRBV19 and TRBJ1-4; the D is unclear. V lost 3 bases and J 7 bases, leaving 9 bases between the germline ends. This CDR3 has 13 residues. From germline, CDR1 is LNHDA and CDR2 SQIVND (reference sequence). The CDR3 nucleotides read TGTGCCAGTAGTATGAGGGCGGCTGAAAAACTGTTTTTT. Its protein is CASSMRAAEKLFF.

This clone occurred a few times. The rearrangement uses TRBV5-1 and TRBJ2-7; TRBD1 matches 10 bases. This CDR3 comprises 14 residues. Germline loops: CDR1 SGHRS, CDR2 YFSETQ. V lost 3 bases and J lost 3; bases outside the gene matches: 3. This CDR3 is CASSSGTGDYEQYF. CDR3 bases: TGCGCCAGCAGCTCCGGGACAGGGGACTACGAGCAGTACTTC.

This sequence joins TRBV29-1 and TRBJ1-2; 7 nucleotides align to TRBD1. Germline V CDR1 and CDR2: SQVTM, ANQGSEA. CDR3 length: 13 residues. V trimming: 6 bases; J trimming: 5 bases; junction bases outside the gene matches: 9. CDR3 coding DNA: TGCAGCGTCATGGACAGGAGAATGTATGGCTACACCTTC. This sequence encodes CSVMDRRMYGYTF.

The V gene is TRBV30, the J gene TRBJ1-1; TRBD1 aligns across 8 bases. V shed 4 bases and J 3 bases; nucleotides not matched to a gene: 16. Germline V gene data show CDR1 as GTSNPN and CDR2 as SVGIG (reference sequence). The CDR3 runs 17 residues. The CDR3 DNA reads TGTGCCTGGACGCTCATCAGACAGGGGAAATCGGACACTGAAGCTTTCTTT. This gives the protein CAWTLIRQGKSDTEAFF. The full variable domain, in which reference TRBV30 and TRBJ1-1 provide the parts outside the CDR3, is SQTIHQWPATLVQPVGSPLSLECTVEGTSNPNLYWYRQAAGRGLQLLFYSVGIGQISSEVPQNLSASRPQDRQFILSSKKLLLSDSGFYLCAWTLIRQGKSDTEAFFGQGTRLTVV.

The rearrangement joins TRBV23-1 to TRBJ1-6; 9 nucleotides line up with TRBD1. TRBV23-1 is designated an ORF whose function remains uncertain. The CDR3 extends over 16 amino acids. The J segment lost 6 bases and the V segment lost 3 bases, leaving 6 bases of the junction unmatched. The CDR3 loop is CASSHRRQGGNSPLHF. The CDR3 region has the DNA TGCGCCAGCAGTCACCGGAGACAGGGGGGTAATTCACCCCTCCACTTT.

The rearrangement uses TRBV2 and TRBJ2-2; D is ambiguous. The V and J ends lost 3 bases and 6 bases respectively, with 8 bases between them. The CDR3 spans 13 residues. Germline values: CDR1 SNHLY, CDR2 FYNNEI. The CDR3 bases are TGTGCCAGCAGTGATGGTACAGCCGGGGAGCTGTTTTTT. Translating it yields CASSDGTAGELFF. Complete variable domain (other parts from reference TRBV2 and TRBJ2-2): EPEVTQTPSHQVTQMGQEVILRCVPISNHLYFYWYRQILGQKVEFLVSFYNNEISEKSEIFDDQFSVERPDGSNFTLKIRSTKLEDSAMYFCASSDGTAGELFFGEGSRLTVL.

This chain links TRBV27 with TRBJ2-1, with 10 bases matching TRBD2. The CDR3 has 15 amino acids. V dropped 6 bases and J dropped 4; count of bases not matched to a gene: 6. Germline CDR1 and CDR2: MNHEY and SMNVEV (reference sequence). CDR3 amino acids: CASSPTSGTYNEQFF. The CDR3 bases are TGTGCCAGCAGCCCAACTAGCGGGACATACAATGAGCAGTTCTTC.

The DNA of the CDR3 is TGTGCCAGCAGCACCACTACCGGGACAGGGATACCGTCCGGGGCCAACGTCCTGACTTTC. Amino acids: CASSTTTGTGIPSGANVLTF. This chain connects TRBV28 to TRBJ2-6; 9 nucleotides align to TRBD1. J was trimmed by 4 bases and V by 6 bases; bases with no gene match: 19. The germline V gene has CDR1 MDHEN and CDR2 SYDVKM. The CDR3 is made up of 20 amino acids.

J is TRBJ1-4 and V is TRBV5-4, with D perhaps matching TRBD1 (5 bases). This CDR3 region has 16 residues. The ends were cut back, 4 bases at V and 8 bases at J, with 21 bases in the middle. Germline V gives CDR1 SGHNT, CDR2 YYREEE (reference sequence). CDR3: CASSPTGDVLGEKLFF. In DNA form, the CDR3 reads TGTGCCAGCAGCCCGACGGGGGACGTTTTGGGGGAAAAACTGTTTTTT.

The chain is built from TRBV30 and TRBJ1-6, with TRBD1 matching 8 bases. Trimming at V came to 5 bases and at J to 11 bases, leaving 14 bases not matched to a gene. Germline CDR1 GTSNPN, CDR2 SVGIG (reference sequence). This CDR3 spans 15 amino acids. This CDR3 reads CAWGIEDRVVAPLHF. In DNA, the CDR3 is TGTGCCTGGGGGATTGAGGACAGGGTGGTTGCACCCCTCCACTTT.

V is TRBV5-1 and J is TRBJ1-2; the match to TRBD1 covers 7 bases. The CDR3 loop spans 14 amino acids. Unmatched junction bases numbered 9, after V lost 4 bases and J lost 6 bases. Germline V gives CDR1 SGHRS, CDR2 YFSETQ. This CDR3 reads CASSLAEGANGYTF. CDR3 coding DNA: TGCGCCAGCAGCCTAGCCGAGGGGGCTAATGGCTACACCTTC.

A few counts support this clone. The chain employs TRBV11-2 and TRBJ2-1; TRBD1 agrees at 10 bases. In germline, CDR1 is SGHAT, CDR2 FQNNGV. CDR3 length equals 15 residues. V was pared by 3 bases and J by 2 bases, with 1 base of the junction left unmatched. CDR3 nucleotides: TGTGCCAGCAGCTTCGGACAGGGGGCCTACAATGAGCAGTTCTTC. It is translated as CASSFGQGAYNEQFF.

This clone was seen a single time. V and J are TRBV28 and TRBJ2-7, with a possible D match to TRBD2 (6 bases). The germline V and J ends were trimmed by 5 bases and 6 bases, with 17 bases remaining between them. The germline V gene has CDR1 MDHEN and CDR2 SYDVKM. This CDR3 region has 14 residues. Here the CDR3 DNA reads TGTGCCAGCAGTCCGAGGGAGGTGGCTGGCGAGCAGTACTTC. The encoded protein is CASSPREVAGEQYF.

This sequence joins TRBV19 and TRBJ2-1; possible D gene TRBD1, 5 bases. This CDR3 comprises 16 residues. Germline V gene lookup returns CDR1 LNHDA and CDR2 SQIVND (reference sequence). V was shortened by 6 bases and J by 0 bases, with 15 bases between the two germline ends. CDR3: CASRTTAASSYNEQFF. Written as DNA, the CDR3 is TGTGCCAGTAGGACGACAGCTGCAAGCTCCTACAATGAGCAGTTCTTC.

This chain connects TRBV6-6 to TRBJ2-7; 8 nucleotides line up with TRBD2. J gave up 3 bases and V 2 bases, and 6 bases lay outside the gene matches. The CDR3 spans 15 residues. The germline V gene has CDR1 MNHNY and CDR2 SVGAGI (reference sequence). The chain's CDR3 is CASSYVRGGFYEQYF. The CDR3 coding sequence is TGTGCCAGCAGTTACGTCCGGGGGGGGTTCTACGAGCAGTACTTC.

V and J are TRBV7-9 and TRBJ1-2; TRBD1 agrees at 7 bases. The CDR3 sequence is 18 residues long. CDR1 SEHNR and CDR2 FQNEAQ come from the germline V gene (reference sequence). J gave up 2 bases and V 5 bases, and 17 bases lay outside the gene matches. CDR3 residues: CASSQGGSAYPLNYGYTF. In nucleotides, the CDR3 is TGTGCCAGCAGCCAAGGGGGCTCAGCCTACCCGCTAAACTATGGCTACACCTTC.

The rearrangement links TRBV28 to TRBJ1-5, with 9 bases matching TRBD1. Losses at the gene ends were 5 bases for V and 6 bases for J; bases not matched to a gene: 5. The CDR3 spans 14 residues. Per the germline V gene, CDR1 is MDHEN and CDR2 is SYDVKM. The CDR3 protein is CASSPATGGQPQHF. CDR3 in DNA: TGTGCCAGCAGTCCCGCGACAGGGGGTCAGCCCCAGCATTTT.

The genes are TRBV2 and TRBJ1-2; TRBD1 aligns across 8 bases. V lost 7 bases, J lost 7 bases, and 20 bases stayed unmatched. CDR3 length: 17 residues. Germline V gene data show CDR1 as SNHLY and CDR2 as FYNNEI. The CDR3 is CASTPWTGPEGGTGYTF. CDR3 coding DNA: TGTGCCAGCACCCCGTGGACAGGGCCGGAAGGGGGGACTGGCTACACCTTC.

The chain employs TRBV19 and TRBJ1-4, with 10 bases fitting TRBD1. The CDR3 totals 15 residues. J gave up 8 bases and V 6 bases, and 9 bases lay outside the gene matches. CDR1 is LNHDA and CDR2 is SQIVND in the germline V gene (reference sequence). The CDR3 region has the DNA TGTGCCAGTAGCACTCCGGGACAGGGGCGGGAAAAACTGTTTTTT. Translation: CASSTPGQGREKLFF.

The V gene is TRBV7-3, the J gene TRBJ1-1, with D unclear. This CDR3 region has 14 residues. The germline V gene has CDR1 SGHTA and CDR2 FQGTGA. Trimming took 1 base from V and 5 from J, leaving 11 bases between them. The CDR3: CASSLSQEATEAFF. In DNA, the CDR3 is TGTGCCAGCAGCTTAAGTCAGGAGGCAACTGAAGCTTTCTTT.

The chain carries TRBV5-4 and TRBJ1-1; 8 nucleotides match TRBD1. Germline V gene data show CDR1 as SGHNT and CDR2 as YYREEE (reference sequence). Germline trimming cut 4 bases from V and 1 base from J; bases unmatched to any gene: 3. The CDR3 length is 14 residues. The CDR3 DNA reads as TGTGCCAGCAGCATGGACAGGGCGAACACTGAAGCTTTCTTT. This encodes CASSMDRANTEAFF.

This chain connects TRBV14 to TRBJ1-5; 7 nucleotides match TRBD1. CDR1 is SGHDN and CDR2 is FVKESK in the germline V gene. Trimming removed 3 bases from V and 3 bases from J; junction bases left unmatched: 2. The CDR3 covers 14 residues. The CDR3 DNA reads TGTGCCAGCAGCCATACAGGGGACAATCAGCCCCAGCATTTT. It encodes CASSHTGDNQPQHF.

This chain joins TRBV5-1 and TRBJ1-3; D remains unclear. Trimming left V 5 bases short and J 2 bases short, with 11 bases between. The germline V gene has CDR1 SGHRS and CDR2 YFSETQ. The CDR3 has 14 amino acids. The CDR3 is CASSSGLTGNTIYF. DNA of the CDR3: TGCGCCAGCAGTTCTGGCCTGACTGGAAACACCATATATTTT. The complete variable domain, with remaining parts taken from reference TRBV5-1 and TRBJ1-3, reads KAGVTQTPRYLIKTRGQQVTLSCSPISGHRSVSWYQQTPGQGLQFLFEYFSETQRNKGNFPGRFSGRQFSNSRSEMNVSTLELGDSALYLCASSSGLTGNTIYFGEGSWLTVV.

The genes are TRBV7-3 and TRBJ2-1, with TRBD2 identical over 7 bases. With V trimmed by 5 bases and J by 0 bases, 4 bases remained unmatched. The length of the CDR3 is 15 residues. The V gene's germline CDR1 is SGHTA and CDR2 FQGTGA. In nucleotides, the CDR3 is TGTGCCAGCAGCCGAGCGGGGAGCTCCTACAATGAGCAGTTCTTC. This gives the protein CASSRAGSSYNEQFF. Combining the CDR3 with reference TRBV7-3 and TRBJ2-1 gives the whole variable domain GAGVSQTPSNKVTEKGKYVELRCDPISGHTALYWYRQSLGQGPEFLIYFQGTGAADDSGLPNDRFFAVRPEGSVSTLKIQRTERGDSAVYLCASSRAGSSYNEQFFGPGTRLTVL.

The gene calls are TRBV27 and TRBJ2-3; 9 bases are shared with TRBD2. This CDR3 region has 18 residues. CDR1 is MNHEY, CDR2 SMNVEV, per germline (reference sequence). J lost 4 bases, V lost 2 bases, and 13 bases had no gene match. CDR3 nucleotides: TGTGCCAGCAGTTTAAGGGGGAGTAGCGGGAGCTTAGCAGATACGCAGTATTTT. Its protein is CASSLRGSSGSLADTQYF.